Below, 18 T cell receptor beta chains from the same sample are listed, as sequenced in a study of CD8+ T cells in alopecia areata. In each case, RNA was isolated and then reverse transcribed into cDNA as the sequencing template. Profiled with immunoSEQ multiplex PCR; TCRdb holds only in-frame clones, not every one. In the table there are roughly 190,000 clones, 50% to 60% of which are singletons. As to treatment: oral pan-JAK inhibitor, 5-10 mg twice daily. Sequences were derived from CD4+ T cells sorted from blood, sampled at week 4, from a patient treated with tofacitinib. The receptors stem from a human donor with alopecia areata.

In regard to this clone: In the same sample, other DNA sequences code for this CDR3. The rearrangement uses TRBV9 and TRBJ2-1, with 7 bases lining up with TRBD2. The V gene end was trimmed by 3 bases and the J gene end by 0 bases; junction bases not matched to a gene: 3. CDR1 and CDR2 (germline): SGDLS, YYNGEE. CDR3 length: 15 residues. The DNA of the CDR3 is TGTGCCAGCAGCGCGGGAGGACTCTCCTACAATGAGCAGTTCTTC. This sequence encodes CASSAGGLSYNEQFF.

The CDR3 protein is CASSLATQINTGELFF. In DNA, the CDR3 is TGTGCCAGCAGCTTGGCAACCCAAATTAACACCGGGGAGCTGTTTTTT. The chain has TRBV11-2 and TRBJ2-2, with no clear D. Trimming stripped 3 bases from V and 2 bases from J, with 13 bases between. The CDR3 extends over 16 amino acids. The germline CDR1 and CDR2 sequences are SGHAT and FQNNGV.

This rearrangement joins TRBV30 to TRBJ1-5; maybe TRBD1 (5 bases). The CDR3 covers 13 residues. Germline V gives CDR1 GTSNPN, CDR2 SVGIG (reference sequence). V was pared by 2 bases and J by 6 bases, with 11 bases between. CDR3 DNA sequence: TGTGCCTGGAGTAAAGGGGTCGGTCAGCCCCAGCATTTT. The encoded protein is CAWSKGVGQPQHF. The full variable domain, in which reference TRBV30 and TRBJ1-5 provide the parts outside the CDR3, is SQTIHQWPATLVQPVGSPLSLECTVEGTSNPNLYWYRQAAGRGLQLLFYSVGIGQISSEVPQNLSASRPQDRQFILSSKKLLLSDSGFYLCAWSKGVGQPQHFGDGTRLSIL.

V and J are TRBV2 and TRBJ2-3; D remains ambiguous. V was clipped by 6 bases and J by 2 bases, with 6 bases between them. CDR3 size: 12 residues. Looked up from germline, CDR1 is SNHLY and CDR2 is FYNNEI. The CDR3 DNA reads TGTGCCAGCAGGCACGACACAGATACGCAGTATTTT. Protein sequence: CASRHDTDTQYF.

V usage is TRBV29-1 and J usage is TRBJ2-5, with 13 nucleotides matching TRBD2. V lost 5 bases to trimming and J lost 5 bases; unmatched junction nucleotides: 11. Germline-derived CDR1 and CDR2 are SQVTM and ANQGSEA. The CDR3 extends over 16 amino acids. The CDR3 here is CSVQTRLAGGWETQYF. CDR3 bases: TGCAGCGTTCAAACCCGACTAGCGGGAGGATGGGAGACCCAGTACTTC.

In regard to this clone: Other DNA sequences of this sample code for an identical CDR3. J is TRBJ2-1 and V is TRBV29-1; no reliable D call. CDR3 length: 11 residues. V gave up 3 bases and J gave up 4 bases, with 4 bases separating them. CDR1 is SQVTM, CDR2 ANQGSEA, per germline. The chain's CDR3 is CSVEGYNEQFF. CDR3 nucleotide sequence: TGCAGCGTTGAGGGTTACAATGAGCAGTTCTTC.

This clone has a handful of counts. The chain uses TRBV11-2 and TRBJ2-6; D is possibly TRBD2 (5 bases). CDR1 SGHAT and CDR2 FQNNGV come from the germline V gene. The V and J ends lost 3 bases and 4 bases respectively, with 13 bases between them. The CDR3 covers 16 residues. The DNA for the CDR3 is TGTGCCAGCAGCTTTCGGCTAGCCCCCGGGGCCAACGTCCTGACTTTC. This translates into CASSFRLAPGANVLTF.

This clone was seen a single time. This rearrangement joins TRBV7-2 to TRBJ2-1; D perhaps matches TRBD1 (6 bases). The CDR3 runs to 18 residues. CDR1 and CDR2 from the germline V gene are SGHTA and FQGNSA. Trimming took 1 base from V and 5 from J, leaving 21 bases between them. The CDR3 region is CASSLEAVGAGFNNEQFF. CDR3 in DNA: TGTGCCAGCAGCTTAGAAGCGGTGGGGGCAGGGTTCAACAATGAGCAGTTCTTC.

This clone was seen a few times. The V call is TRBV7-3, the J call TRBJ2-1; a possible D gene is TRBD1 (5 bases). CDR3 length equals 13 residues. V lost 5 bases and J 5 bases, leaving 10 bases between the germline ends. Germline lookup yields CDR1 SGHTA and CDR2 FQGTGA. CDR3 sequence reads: CASSRTRDNEQFF. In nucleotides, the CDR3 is TGTGCCAGCAGCCGGACCAGGGACAATGAGCAGTTCTTC.

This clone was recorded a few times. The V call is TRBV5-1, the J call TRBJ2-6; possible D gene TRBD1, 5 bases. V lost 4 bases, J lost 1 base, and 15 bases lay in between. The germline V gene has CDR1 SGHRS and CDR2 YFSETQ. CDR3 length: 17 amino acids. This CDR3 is CASSRSIQDSGANVLTF. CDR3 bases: TGCGCCAGCAGCCGATCCATACAGGATTCTGGGGCCAACGTCCTGACTTTC.

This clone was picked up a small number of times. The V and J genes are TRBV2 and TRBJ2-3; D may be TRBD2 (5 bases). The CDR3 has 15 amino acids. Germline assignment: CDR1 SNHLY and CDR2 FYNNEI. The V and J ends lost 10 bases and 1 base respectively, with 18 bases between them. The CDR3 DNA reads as TGTGCCACCTGCGTGACCGGGGTCCGCACAGATACGCAGTATTTT. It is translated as CATCVTGVRTDTQYF.

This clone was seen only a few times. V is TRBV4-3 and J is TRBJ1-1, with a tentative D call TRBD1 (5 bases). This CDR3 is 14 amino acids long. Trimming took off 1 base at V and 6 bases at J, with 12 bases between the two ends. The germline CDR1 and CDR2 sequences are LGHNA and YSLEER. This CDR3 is CASSQVTGYSEAFF. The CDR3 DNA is TGCGCCAGCAGCCAAGTTACAGGTTATTCTGAAGCTTTCTTT.

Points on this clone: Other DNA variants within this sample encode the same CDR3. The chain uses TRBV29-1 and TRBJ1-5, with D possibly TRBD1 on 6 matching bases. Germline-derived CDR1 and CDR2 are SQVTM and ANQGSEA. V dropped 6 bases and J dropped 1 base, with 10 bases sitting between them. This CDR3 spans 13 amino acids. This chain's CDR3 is CSVVTGSNQPQHF. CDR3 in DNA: TGCAGCGTAGTGACAGGAAGCAATCAGCCCCAGCATTTT.

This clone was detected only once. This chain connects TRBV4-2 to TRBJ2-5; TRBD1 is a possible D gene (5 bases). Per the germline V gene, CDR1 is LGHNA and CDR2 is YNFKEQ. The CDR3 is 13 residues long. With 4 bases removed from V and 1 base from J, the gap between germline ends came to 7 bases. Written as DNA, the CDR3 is TGTGCCAGCAGCCGGACAACCCAAGAGACCCAGTACTTC. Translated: CASSRTTQETQYF.

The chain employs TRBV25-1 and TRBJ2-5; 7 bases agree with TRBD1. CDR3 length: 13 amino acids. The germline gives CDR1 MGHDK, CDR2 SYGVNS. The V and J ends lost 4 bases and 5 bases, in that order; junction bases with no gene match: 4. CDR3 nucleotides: TGTGCCAGCAGTGCGACAGGGTTGGAGACCCAGTACTTC. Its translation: CASSATGLETQYF.

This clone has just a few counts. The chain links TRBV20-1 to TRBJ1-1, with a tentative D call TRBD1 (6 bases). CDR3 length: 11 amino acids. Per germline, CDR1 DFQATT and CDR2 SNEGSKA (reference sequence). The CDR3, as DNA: TGCTCCTCAACAGGGTTCGCTGAAGCTTTCTTT. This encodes CSSTGFAEAFF.

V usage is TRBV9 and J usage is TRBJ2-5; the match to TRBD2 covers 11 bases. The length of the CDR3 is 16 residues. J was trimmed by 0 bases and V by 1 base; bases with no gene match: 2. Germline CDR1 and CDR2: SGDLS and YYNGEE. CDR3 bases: TGTGCCAGCAGCGTATCACTAGCGGGGGACCAAGAGACCCAGTACTTC. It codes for CASSVSLAGDQETQYF.

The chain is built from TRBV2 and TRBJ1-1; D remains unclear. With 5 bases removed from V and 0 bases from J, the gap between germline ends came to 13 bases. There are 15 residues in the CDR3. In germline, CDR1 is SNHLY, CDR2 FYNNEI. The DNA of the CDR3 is TGTGCCAGCAGTACCCAGCAAGCCCTGAACACTGAAGCTTTCTTT. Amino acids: CASSTQQALNTEAFF.